This T cell receptor (beta chain) was obtained from a study of shared T cell receptors in the human thymus (dated by TCRdb to 2020 to 2023). For the study in its entirety: The study examined how self-reactive, shared T-cell receptor alpha chains are generated in the human thymus.

V loses 10 bases, J loses 2 bases, and the germline ends lie 15 bases apart. The CDR3, cysteine through phenylalanine, is 13 amino acids long. Only the CDR3 DNA is retained, 39 bases long and in frame from the first base. CDR1 SEHNR and CDR2 FQNEAQ were looked up in the germline V gene (reference sequence). Library prep was done by the immunoSEQ multiplex PCR assay. TCRdb holds this immuneACCESS table with in-frame rearrangements only. Some clones are missing; in checked studies, unresolved V genes explain under half, and the rest has no known cause. Present in this sample are 600,000 or so clones, around 87% of which were seen just once. The ten largest clones represent about 0.0094% of the sample. Regarding this clone: What this receptor recognizes is not known. There are no base qualities to consult, and no much larger clone falls within one base.

The data were also submitted as part of a second study, on human thymus T cells. That second report states: Immunologically healthy infants undergoing open corrective cardiac surgery for congenital heart defects in Finland were used as donors. The thymus tissue came from surgical resects taken out during corrective cardiac surgery. Usage of V and J gene segments appeared to be biased in both the thymic and the peripheral blood repertoires. The related research found that thymic TCR repertoires overlapped highly between unrelated individuals. The study described the TCR alpha and beta repertoires in under ten infant thymus samples and a few matching peripheral blood samples. The cohort included over five male and a couple of female infants, with donor ages spanning 7 to 244 days. Thymocytes were freed from the tissue by mechanical means and kept at -70 degrees C as pellets of 10-30 million cells. A QIAsymphony instrument was used to extract genomic DNA from frozen cell pellets. Using the immunoSEQ multiplex PCR assay, the TCRB and TCRAD loci were amplified from a standardized quantity of quality-controlled genomic DNA. The V(D)J region was spanned by amplicons of a length sufficient to cover the CDR3 and to identify V and J genes. Amplicon sequencing was performed on an Illumina platform through the commercial immunoSEQ service. Primer bias and sequencing errors were corrected using previously described methods, and TCRAD and TCRB definitions followed the IMGT database. The repertoires were analysed using immunoSEQ Analyzer 3.0 and VDJTools for basic statistics, V/J segment usage, diversity estimates, rarefaction and pairwise overlap. To estimate diversity, the Chao1, ChaoE, Efron-Thisted, Shannon and inverse Simpson indices were applied, and diversity was also estimated on datasets down-sampled to the smallest sample. Repertoire overlap was determined by strict matching of CDR3 nucleotide sequence, V gene and J gene, and Jaccard-based multidimensional scaling clustering was applied. Thymus samples yielded on average about 810,000 unique TCRB clonotypes, compared with about 80,000 from blood samples.

The source material was thymocytes. The V and J genes are TRBV7-9 and TRBJ2-7; a tentative D call is TRBD1 (6 bases match). The receptor was isolated from a boy under three years old with a congenital heart defect. Donor details come from another sample of the same person, matched by shared clones. The CDR3: CAIGDTTAYEQYF. Read as DNA, the sequence is TGTGCCATCGGGGACACAACGGCCTACGAGCAGTACTTC.